Listed here is a single T cell receptor beta chain. Clones were sequenced by immunoSEQ multiplex PCR, and TCRdb holds only the in-frame ones, with some missing. This sample yields some 48,000 clones, of which 85% to 90% are seen a single time; 1.9% belongs to the top ten. The sample comes from a study of OX40 agonist ivuxolimab in advanced cancers. Looking at the study overall: Head and neck, renal cell, melanoma or hepatocellular carcinoma were the cancers that dose-escalation patients had.

Sequences were derived from CD4+ or CD8+ T cells sorted from blood, sampled in a trial of the OX40 agonist ivuxolimab. This clonotype was sampled from an adult with an advanced solid tumor such as melanoma, head and neck, liver or kidney cancer.

CDR3 loop: CASSSGDKNTGELFF. CDR3 coding DNA: TGTGCCAGCAGTTCCGGGGACAAAAACACCGGGGAGCTGTTTTTT. This chain joins TRBV28 and TRBJ2-2; TRBD1 is a possible D gene (6 bases). With 4 bases removed from V and 2 bases from J, the gap between germline ends came to 11 bases. This CDR3 has 15 amino acids. CDR1 and CDR2 (germline): MDHEN, SYDVKM.